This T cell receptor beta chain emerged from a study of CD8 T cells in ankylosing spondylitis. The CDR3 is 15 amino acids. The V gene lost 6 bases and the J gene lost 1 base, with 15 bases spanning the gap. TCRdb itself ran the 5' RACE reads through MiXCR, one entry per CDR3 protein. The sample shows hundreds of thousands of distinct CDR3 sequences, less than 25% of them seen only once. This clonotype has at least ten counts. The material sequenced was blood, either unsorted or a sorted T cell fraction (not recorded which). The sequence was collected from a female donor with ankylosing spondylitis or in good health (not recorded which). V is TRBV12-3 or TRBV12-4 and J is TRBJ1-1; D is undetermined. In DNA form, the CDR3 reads TGTGCCAGCAGCCTGTCGTCTCGAGCGAACACTGAAGCTTTCTTT. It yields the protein CASSLSSRANTEAFF.